These 28 T cell receptor beta chains share one sample of origin, sequenced in a study of OX40 agonist ivuxolimab in advanced cancers. Some clones are missing from TCRdb's copy, which holds only in-frame ones; the method was immunoSEQ multiplex PCR. The sample includes 55,000 to 75,000 clones, around 90% of them seen just once. This material consisted of CD4+ or CD8+ T cells sorted from blood, taken in a trial of the OX40 agonist ivuxolimab. The receptors were gathered from an adult with an advanced solid tumor such as melanoma, head and neck, liver or kidney cancer.

The chain joins TRBV6-4 to TRBJ1-2, with TRBD1 as a possible D gene (5 bases). Germline CDR1 and CDR2: MRHNA and SNTAGT. CDR3 size: 13 residues. V was shortened by 6 bases and J by 4 bases, with 12 bases between the two germline ends. CDR3 loop: CASRAGSGYGYTF. DNA for the CDR3: TGTGCCAGCAGGGCAGGGAGCGGCTATGGCTACACCTTC.

This chain uses TRBV7-3 with TRBJ2-7; 8 bases are a match to TRBD2. Germline V gene data show CDR1 as SGHTA and CDR2 as FQGTGA. This CDR3 comprises 15 residues. The V segment lost 2 bases and the J segment 2 bases; nucleotides outside the gene matches: 5. The CDR3 reads CASSLAGGGTYEQYF. The CDR3 nucleotides read TGTGCCAGCAGCTTAGCGGGAGGTGGGACCTACGAGCAGTACTTC.

The chain combines TRBV6-5 with TRBJ1-5, with D maybe TRBD1 (5 bases). The CDR3 has 14 residues. Looked up from germline, CDR1 is MNHEY and CDR2 is SVGAGI. V was cut by 5 bases and J by 1 base, with 9 bases left in between. CDR3 residues: CASSPRDSNQPQHF. The DNA for the CDR3 is TGTGCCAGCAGTCCCCGGGACAGCAATCAGCCCCAGCATTTT.

The chain couples TRBV10-3 to TRBJ2-1; D is possibly TRBD2 (6 bases). The CDR3 totals 14 residues. Germline V CDR1 and CDR2: ENHRY, SYGVKD. The ends were cut back, 4 bases at V and 6 bases at J, with 13 bases in the middle. In DNA, the CDR3 is TGTGCCATCAGTGCTAGCGTACGGGCCAATGAGCAGTTCTTC. It encodes CAISASVRANEQFF.

The genes are TRBV10-3 and TRBJ2-7; 13 bases agree with TRBD2. J was trimmed by 5 bases and V by 6 bases; bases with no gene match: 4. There are 14 residues in the CDR3. Per the germline V gene, CDR1 is ENHRY and CDR2 is SYGVKD. The CDR3 DNA follows: TGTGCCATCAGCGCGGGGACTAGCGGGAACGAGCAGTACTTC. This translates into CAISAGTSGNEQYF.

The CDR3 spells CASSLDRGGSNTEAFF. CDR3 in DNA: TGCGCCAGCAGCTTGGATAGAGGGGGCTCAAACACTGAAGCTTTCTTT. The genes are TRBV5-1 and TRBJ1-1, with 7 bases aligning to TRBD1. Germline V gene data show CDR1 as SGHRS and CDR2 as YFSETQ. CDR3 length: 16 amino acids. Trimming at V came to 0 bases and at J to 2 bases, leaving 7 bases not matched to a gene.

The J gene is TRBJ2-5, the V gene TRBV18; TRBD1 agrees at 7 bases. The CDR3 runs to 14 residues. Trimming took 10 bases from V and 2 from J; bases not matched to a gene: 10. Germline values: CDR1 KGHSH, CDR2 LQKENI. CDR3 coding DNA: TGTGCCACCCAATATGACAGGGTACAAGAGACCCAGTACTTC. This codes for CATQYDRVQETQYF.

The chain is built from TRBV18 and TRBJ1-1; the match to TRBD1 covers 10 bases. Germline CDR1 reads KGHSH; CDR2 reads LQKENI. CDR3 size: 14 residues. With V trimmed by 7 bases and J by 3 bases, 5 bases remained unmatched. DNA of the CDR3: TGTGCCAGCTTGTCGGGACAGGGGTACACTGAAGCTTTCTTT. Amino acids: CASLSGQGYTEAFF.

The chain recombines TRBV29-1 with TRBJ2-1, with a weak D call TRBD2 (6 bases). CDR3 length: 14 residues. In germline, CDR1 is SQVTM, CDR2 ANQGSEA. CDR3 sequence reads: CRVPGLLEYNEQFF. The CDR3 region has the DNA TGCAGAGTGCCGGGACTTCTCGAATATAATGAGCAGTTCTTC.

The chain couples TRBV7-2 to TRBJ2-1, with TRBD2 matching over 15 bases. The V segment lost 5 bases and the J segment 7 bases; nucleotides outside the gene matches: 6. The CDR3 is made up of 16 amino acids. The V gene's germline CDR1 is SGHTA and CDR2 FQGNSA. Written as DNA, the CDR3 is TGTGCCAGCAGCAGAGGGACTAGCGGGAGGACAAATGAGCAGTTCTTC. Amino acid sequence: CASSRGTSGRTNEQFF.

The chain uses TRBV11-3 and TRBJ2-5, with D unresolved. There are 13 residues in the CDR3. The germline gives CDR1 SGHNT, CDR2 YENEEA. V dropped 1 base and J dropped 4 bases, with 7 bases sitting between them. CDR3 protein: CASSLVDGETQYF. CDR3 in DNA: TGTGCCAGCAGCTTAGTTGACGGAGAGACCCAGTACTTC.

This chain joins TRBV18 and TRBJ2-7; no definite D call. This CDR3 spans 16 amino acids. CDR1 and CDR2 from the germline V gene are KGHSH and LQKENI. The V and J ends lost 0 bases and 2 bases respectively, with 14 bases between them. For the CDR3, the DNA is TGTGCCAGCTCACCACCGGCAGGAAATAGGGCCTACGAGCAGTACTTC. Protein sequence: CASSPPAGNRAYEQYF.

This clone was observed once. The V gene is TRBV6-1, the J gene TRBJ1-5; 8 bases agree with TRBD1. This CDR3 spans 18 amino acids. The J segment lost 0 bases and the V segment lost 1 base, leaving 8 bases of the junction unmatched. Germline CDR1 MNHNS, CDR2 SASEGT. The CDR3 loop is CASSEVQGAGGSNQPQHF. In DNA form, the CDR3 reads TGTGCCAGCAGTGAAGTCCAGGGGGCCGGAGGTAGCAATCAGCCCCAGCATTTT.

The genes are TRBV4-1 and TRBJ2-1; tentative D call: TRBD1 (6 bases). Germline lookup yields CDR1 MGHRA and CDR2 YSYEKL. This CDR3 comprises 16 residues. V was shortened by 1 base and J by 6 bases, with 16 bases between the two germline ends. CDR3 sequence (DNA): TGCGCCAGCAGCCAAGGTCCTGGGGGCATCCTCAATGAGCAGTTCTTC. Translation gives CASSQGPGGILNEQFF.

As regards this clone: An end of the junction does not agree with germline; a read error may underlie this. The genes are TRBV15 and TRBJ1-4, with 9 bases that match TRBD1. CDR1 is LNHNV and CDR2 is YYDKDF in the germline V gene (reference sequence). The CDR3 runs 14 residues. CDR3 nucleotide sequence: TGTGCCGCCAGCAGAGACAGGGGGAATGAAAAACTGTTTTTT. Translation gives CAASRDRGNEKLFF.

Only a few counts were recorded for this clone. The rearrangement uses TRBV6-1 and TRBJ1-5; tentatively, D is TRBD1 (6 bases). Trimming removed 4 bases at V and 3 bases at J, with 16 bases between. The CDR3 is 16 amino acids. Germline V gene sequence: CDR1 MNHNS, CDR2 SASEGT. The CDR3 is CASSVERTGYNQPQHF. CDR3 DNA sequence: TGTGCCAGCAGTGTAGAGAGAACAGGGTACAATCAGCCCCAGCATTTT.

The gene calls are TRBV5-5 and TRBJ2-3, with 15 bases lining up with TRBD2. J lost 1 base, V lost 4 bases, and 7 bases had no gene match. The CDR3 extends over 18 amino acids. Germline CDR1 reads SGHKS; CDR2 reads YYEKEE (reference sequence). The CDR3 DNA reads TGTGCCAGCAGCCTAGGACTAGCGGGGGGGCTGGGCACAGATACGCAGTATTTT. Translating it yields CASSLGLAGGLGTDTQYF.

This clone was seen more than once but under ten times. The chain recombines TRBV6-1 with TRBJ1-2; the D is unclear. The CDR3 runs 13 residues. V was clipped by 9 bases and J by 5 bases, with 16 bases between them. Germline V lookup: CDR1 MNHNS, CDR2 SASEGT. CDR3 DNA sequence: TGTGCCAGTGAAAGGGCCCTCCTGTATGGCTACACCTTC. It yields the protein CASERALLYGYTF.

This clone turned up a few times. V usage is TRBV7-3 and J usage is TRBJ2-1; D call uncertain. The V and J ends lost 1 base and 5 bases respectively, with 3 bases between them. Germline V lookup: CDR1 SGHTA, CDR2 FQGTGA. This CDR3 has 12 amino acids. CDR3 nucleotide sequence: TGTGCCAGCAGCTTAAACCACAATGAGCAGTTCTTC. Residues: CASSLNHNEQFF.

V is TRBV28 and J is TRBJ2-5, with D perhaps TRBD1 or TRBD2 (5 bases each). V lost 5 bases, J lost 7 bases, and 20 bases lay in between. The CDR3 runs 15 residues. Germline V gene sequence: CDR1 MDHEN, CDR2 SYDVKM. Here the CDR3 reads CASSPGTGKRGTQYF. The CDR3 DNA reads as TGTGCCAGCAGTCCGGGGACGGGAAAGCGCGGGACCCAGTACTTC. Full variable domain (outside the CDR3, taken from reference TRBV28 and TRBJ2-5): DVKVTQSSRYLVKRTGEKVFLECVQDMDHENMFWYRQDPGLGLRLIYFSYDVKMKEKGDIPEGYSVSREKKERFSLILESASTNQTSMYLCASSPGTGKRGTQYFGPGTRLLVL.

Here the CDR3 reads CASTRTGANTEAFF. CDR3 in DNA: TGTGCCAGCACACGGACAGGGGCGAACACTGAAGCTTTCTTT. The V and J genes are TRBV25-1 and TRBJ1-1, with 9 bases matching TRBD1. V gave up 7 bases and J gave up 1 base; unmatched junction bases: 4. This CDR3 is 14 amino acids long. Germline CDR1 MGHDK, CDR2 SYGVNS.

The chain recombines TRBV28 with TRBJ2-5; 10 bases are a match to TRBD1. CDR1 and CDR2 (germline): MDHEN, SYDVKM. The CDR3 totals 14 residues. J was trimmed by 5 bases and V by 6 bases; bases with no gene match: 6. CDR3: CASSIGQGVETQYF. As DNA, the CDR3 is TGTGCCAGCAGCATTGGACAGGGGGTTGAGACCCAGTACTTC.

The CDR3 DNA reads as TGTGCCAGTAGTATACAGAGGACTAGCGGGATAGGTGTATACGAGCAGTACTTC. This gives the protein CASSIQRTSGIGVYEQYF. The chain carries TRBV19 and TRBJ2-7, with 12 positions matching TRBD2. Germline V CDR1 and CDR2: LNHDA, SQIVND (reference sequence). The CDR3 has 18 amino acids. V shed 2 bases, J shed 4 bases, and the junction held 12 bases outside the gene matches.

The V gene is TRBV19, the J gene TRBJ2-3, with 8 bases lining up with TRBD2. This CDR3 is built from 14 residues. The germline V gene has CDR1 LNHDA and CDR2 SQIVND (reference sequence). V dropped 8 bases and J dropped 4; count of bases not matched to a gene: 8. The CDR3 nucleotides are TGTGCCAGTCGTGACGGGGGGGCATCAGATACGCAGTATTTT. Encoded protein: CASRDGGASDTQYF.

This chain connects TRBV18 to TRBJ2-5; D might be TRBD2 (6 bases). The CDR3 spans 14 residues. Germline V gene data show CDR1 as KGHSH and CDR2 as LQKENI. Trimming removed 3 bases at V and 5 bases at J, with 13 bases between. The chain's CDR3 is CASSPETGGETQYF. The CDR3 bases are TGTGCCAGCTCACCCGAAACCGGAGGGGAGACCCAGTACTTC.

The chain combines TRBV19 with TRBJ1-2; no definite D call. The CDR3 covers 15 residues. The germline V gene has CDR1 LNHDA and CDR2 SQIVND (reference sequence). The V end was cut by 4 bases, the J end by 0 bases, with 12 bases between. The CDR3 sequence: CASSKAGNTNYGYTF. CDR3 bases: TGTGCCAGTAGTAAGGCCGGCAACACTAACTATGGCTACACCTTC.

The V gene is TRBV19, the J gene TRBJ2-7; 9 bases fit TRBD2. After removal of 6 bases from V and 4 bases from J, the junction contained 7 bases not matched to a gene. CDR1 LNHDA and CDR2 SQIVND come from the germline V gene (reference sequence). This CDR3 is built from 14 residues. Here the CDR3 DNA reads TGTGCCAGTAGCTCCGGGACTAGCATGTACGAGCAGTACTTC. Its translation is CASSSGTSMYEQYF.

The chain couples TRBV29-1 to TRBJ1-5; 9 positions agree with TRBD1. After removal of 5 bases from V and 6 bases from J, the junction contained 5 bases not matched to a gene. Germline V gene data show CDR1 as SQVTM and CDR2 as ANQGSEA. The CDR3 has 13 amino acids. CDR3 sequence: CSVRQGVSQPQHF. DNA of the CDR3: TGCAGCGTTCGACAGGGGGTGAGTCAGCCCCAGCATTTT.